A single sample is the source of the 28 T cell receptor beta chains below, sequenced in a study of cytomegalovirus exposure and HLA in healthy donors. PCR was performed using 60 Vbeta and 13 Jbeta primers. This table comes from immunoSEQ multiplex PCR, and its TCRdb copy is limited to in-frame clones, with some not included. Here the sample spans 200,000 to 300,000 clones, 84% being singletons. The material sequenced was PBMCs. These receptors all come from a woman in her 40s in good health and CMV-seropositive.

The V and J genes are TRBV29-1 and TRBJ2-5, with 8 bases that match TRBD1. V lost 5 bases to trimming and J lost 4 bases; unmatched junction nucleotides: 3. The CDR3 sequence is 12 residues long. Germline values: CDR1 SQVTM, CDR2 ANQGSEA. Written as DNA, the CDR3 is TGCAGCGTTCACAGGGGGACAGAGACCCAGTACTTC. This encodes CSVHRGTETQYF.

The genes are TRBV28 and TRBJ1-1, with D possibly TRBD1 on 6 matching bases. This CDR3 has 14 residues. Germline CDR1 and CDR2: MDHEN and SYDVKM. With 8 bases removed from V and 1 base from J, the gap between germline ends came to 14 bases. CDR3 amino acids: CASLSPDRNTEAFF. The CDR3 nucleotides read TGTGCCAGCCTCAGCCCGGACAGGAACACTGAAGCTTTCTTT.

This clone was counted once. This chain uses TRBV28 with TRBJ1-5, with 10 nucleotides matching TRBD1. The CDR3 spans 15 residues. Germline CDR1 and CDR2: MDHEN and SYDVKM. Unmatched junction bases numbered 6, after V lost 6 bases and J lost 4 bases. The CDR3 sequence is CASRPTGQGNQPQHF. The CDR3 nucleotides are TGTGCCAGCAGGCCCACGGGACAGGGGAATCAGCCCCAGCATTTT.

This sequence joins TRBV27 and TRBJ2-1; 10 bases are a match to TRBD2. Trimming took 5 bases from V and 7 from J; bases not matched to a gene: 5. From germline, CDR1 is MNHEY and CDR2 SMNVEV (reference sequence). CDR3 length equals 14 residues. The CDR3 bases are TGTGCCAGCAGTAGGGGACTAGCGCTAAATGAGCAGTTCTTC. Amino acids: CASSRGLALNEQFF.

The CDR3 loop reads CASSLPTVYTQYF. The DNA of the CDR3 is TGTGCCAGCAGCTTACCTACAGTTTATACGCAGTATTTT. The V and J genes are TRBV7-9 and TRBJ2-3, with unresolved D. The CDR3 loop spans 13 amino acids. V lost 2 bases and J 7 bases, leaving 10 bases between the germline ends. Per the germline V gene, CDR1 is SEHNR and CDR2 is FQNEAQ (reference sequence).

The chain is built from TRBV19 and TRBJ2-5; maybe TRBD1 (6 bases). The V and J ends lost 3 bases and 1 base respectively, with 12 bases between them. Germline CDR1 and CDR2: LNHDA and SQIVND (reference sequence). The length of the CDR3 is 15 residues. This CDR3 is CASSMTGTSQETQYF. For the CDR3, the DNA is TGTGCCAGTAGTATGACTGGGACAAGCCAAGAGACCCAGTACTTC.

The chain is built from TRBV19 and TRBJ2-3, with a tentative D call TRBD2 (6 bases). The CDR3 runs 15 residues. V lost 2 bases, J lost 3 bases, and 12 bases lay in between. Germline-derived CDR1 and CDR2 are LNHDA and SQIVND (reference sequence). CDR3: CASSISGSGTDTQYF. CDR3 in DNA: TGTGCCAGTAGTATATCCGGGAGCGGTACAGATACGCAGTATTTT.

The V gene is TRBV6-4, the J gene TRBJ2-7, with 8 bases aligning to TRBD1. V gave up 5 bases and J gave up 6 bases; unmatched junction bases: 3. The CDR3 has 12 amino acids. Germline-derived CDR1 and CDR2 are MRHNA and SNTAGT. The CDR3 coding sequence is TGTGCCAGCAGTAATGACAGGGGCGAGCAGTACTTC. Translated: CASSNDRGEQYF.

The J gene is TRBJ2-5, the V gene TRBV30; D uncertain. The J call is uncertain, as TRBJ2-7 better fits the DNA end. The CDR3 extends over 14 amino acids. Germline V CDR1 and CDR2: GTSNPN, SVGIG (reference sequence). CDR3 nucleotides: TGTGCCTGGAGTGTAAAAGGCAGGTCCTACGAGCAGTACTTC. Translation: CAWSVKGRSYEQYF.

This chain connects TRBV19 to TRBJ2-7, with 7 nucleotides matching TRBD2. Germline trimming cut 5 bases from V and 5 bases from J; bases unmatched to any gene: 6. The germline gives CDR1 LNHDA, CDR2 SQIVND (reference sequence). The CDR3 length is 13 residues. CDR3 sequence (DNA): TGTGCCAGTAGTTTGGGGGGGAAGAACGAGCAGTACTTC. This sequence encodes CASSLGGKNEQYF.

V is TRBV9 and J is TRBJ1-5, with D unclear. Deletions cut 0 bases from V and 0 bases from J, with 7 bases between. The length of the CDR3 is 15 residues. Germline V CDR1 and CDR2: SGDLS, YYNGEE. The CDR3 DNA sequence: TGTGCCAGCAGCGTAGACGGGAATAGCAATCAGCCCCAGCATTTT. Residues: CASSVDGNSNQPQHF.

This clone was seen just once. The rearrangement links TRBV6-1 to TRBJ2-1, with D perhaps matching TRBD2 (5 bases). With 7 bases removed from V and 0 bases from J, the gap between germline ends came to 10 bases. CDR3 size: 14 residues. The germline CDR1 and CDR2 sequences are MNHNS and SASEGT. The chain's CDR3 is CASILGSSYNEQFF. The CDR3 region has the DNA TGTGCCAGCATCTTGGGGAGCTCCTACAATGAGCAGTTCTTC.

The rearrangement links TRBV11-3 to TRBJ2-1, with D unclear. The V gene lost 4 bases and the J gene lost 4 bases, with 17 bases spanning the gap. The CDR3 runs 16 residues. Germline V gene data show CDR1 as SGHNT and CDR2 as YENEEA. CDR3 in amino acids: CASSSQDTLKYNEQFF. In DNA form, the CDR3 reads TGTGCCAGCAGCTCTCAAGACACCCTGAAATACAATGAGCAGTTCTTC.

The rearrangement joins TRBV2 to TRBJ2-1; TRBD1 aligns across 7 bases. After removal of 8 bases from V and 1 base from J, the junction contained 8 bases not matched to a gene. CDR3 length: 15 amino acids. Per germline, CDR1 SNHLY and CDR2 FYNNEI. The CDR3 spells CASGADRESYNEQFF. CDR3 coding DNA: TGTGCCAGCGGGGCAGACAGGGAATCCTACAATGAGCAGTTCTTC. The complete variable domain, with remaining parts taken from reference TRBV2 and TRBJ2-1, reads EPEVTQTPSHQVTQMGQEVILRCVPISNHLYFYWYRQILGQKVEFLVSFYNNEISEKSEIFDDQFSVERPDGSNFTLKIRSTKLEDSAMYFCASGADRESYNEQFFGPGTRLTVL.

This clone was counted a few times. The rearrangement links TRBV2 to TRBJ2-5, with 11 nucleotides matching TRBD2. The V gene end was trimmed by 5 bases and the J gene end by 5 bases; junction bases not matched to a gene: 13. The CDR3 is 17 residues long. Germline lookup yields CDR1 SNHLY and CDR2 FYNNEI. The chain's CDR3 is CASSPPWLAGGEETQYF. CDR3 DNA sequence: TGTGCCAGCAGTCCACCGTGGCTAGCGGGAGGAGAGGAGACCCAGTACTTC.

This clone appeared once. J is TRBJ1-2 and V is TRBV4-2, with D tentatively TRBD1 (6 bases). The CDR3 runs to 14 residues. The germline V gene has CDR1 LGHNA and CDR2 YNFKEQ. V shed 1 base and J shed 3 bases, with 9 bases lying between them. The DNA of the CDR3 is TGTGCCAGCAGCCAAGGCGGGGGCGACTATGGCTACACCTTC. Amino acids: CASSQGGGDYGYTF.

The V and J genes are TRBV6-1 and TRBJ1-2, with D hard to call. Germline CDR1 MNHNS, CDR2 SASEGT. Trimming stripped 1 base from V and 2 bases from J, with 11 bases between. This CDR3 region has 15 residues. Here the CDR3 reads CASSEEDGGNYGYTF. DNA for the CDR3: TGTGCCAGCAGTGAAGAGGACGGAGGAAACTATGGCTACACCTTC.

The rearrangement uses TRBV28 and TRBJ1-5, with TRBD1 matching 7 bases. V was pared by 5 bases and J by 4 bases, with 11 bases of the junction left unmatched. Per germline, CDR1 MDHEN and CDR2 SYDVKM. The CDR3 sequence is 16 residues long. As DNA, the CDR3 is TGTGCCAGCAGTACCCCTCGACAGGGAGGAAATCAGCCCCAGCATTTT. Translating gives CASSTPRQGGNQPQHF.

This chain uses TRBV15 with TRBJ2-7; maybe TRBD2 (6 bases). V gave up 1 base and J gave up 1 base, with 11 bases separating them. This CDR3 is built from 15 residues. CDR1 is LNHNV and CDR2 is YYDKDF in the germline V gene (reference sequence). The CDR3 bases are TGTGCCACCAGCAGAGGACGGGGGATTTCCTACGAGCAGTACTTC. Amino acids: CATSRGRGISYEQYF.

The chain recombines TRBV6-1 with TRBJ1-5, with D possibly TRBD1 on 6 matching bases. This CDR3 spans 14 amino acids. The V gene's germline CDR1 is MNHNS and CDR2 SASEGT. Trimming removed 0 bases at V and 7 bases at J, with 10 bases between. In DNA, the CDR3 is TGTGCCAGCAGTGAAGCGGGGGGGGGCCAGCCCCAGCATTTT. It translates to CASSEAGGGQPQHF.

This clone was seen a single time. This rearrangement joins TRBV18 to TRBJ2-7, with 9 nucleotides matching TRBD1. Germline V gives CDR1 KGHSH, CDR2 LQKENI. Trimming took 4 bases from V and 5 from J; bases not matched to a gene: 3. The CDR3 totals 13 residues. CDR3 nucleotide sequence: TGTGCCAGCTCACAACAGGGGGCTAACGAGCAGTACTTC. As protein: CASSQQGANEQYF.

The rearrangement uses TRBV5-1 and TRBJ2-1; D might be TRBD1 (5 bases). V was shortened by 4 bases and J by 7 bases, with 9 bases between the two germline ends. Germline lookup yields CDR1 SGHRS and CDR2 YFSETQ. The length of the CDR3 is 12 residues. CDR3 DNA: TGCGCCAGCAGCCTGGGGCCGAATGAGCAGTTCTTC. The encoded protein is CASSLGPNEQFF.

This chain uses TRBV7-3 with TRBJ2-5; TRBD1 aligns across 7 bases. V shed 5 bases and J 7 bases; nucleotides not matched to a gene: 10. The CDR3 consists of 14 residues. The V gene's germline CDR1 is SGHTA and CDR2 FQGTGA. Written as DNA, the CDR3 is TGTGCCAGCAGCCCTGAGACAGGGACGCGGACCCAGTACTTC. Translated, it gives CASSPETGTRTQYF. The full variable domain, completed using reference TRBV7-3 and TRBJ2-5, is GAGVSQTPSNKVTEKGKYVELRCDPISGHTALYWYRQSLGQGPEFLIYFQGTGAADDSGLPNDRFFAVRPEGSVSTLKIQRTERGDSAVYLCASSPETGTRTQYFGPGTRLLVL.

CDR3 DNA sequence: TGTGCCAGCAGTTTATTGAGGGGGCTCGAACAGCCCCAGCATTTT. Translating it yields CASSLLRGLEQPQHF. The genes are TRBV28 and TRBJ1-5, with 7 bases identical to TRBD1. The CDR3 sequence is 15 residues long. J was trimmed by 7 bases and V by 1 base; bases with no gene match: 7. CDR1 and CDR2 (germline): MDHEN, SYDVKM. Together with reference TRBV28 and TRBJ1-5, the CDR3 gives the full variable domain: DVKVTQSSRYLVKRTGEKVFLECVQDMDHENMFWYRQDPGLGLRLIYFSYDVKMKEKGDIPEGYSVSREKKERFSLILESASTNQTSMYLCASSLLRGLEQPQHFGDGTRLSIL.

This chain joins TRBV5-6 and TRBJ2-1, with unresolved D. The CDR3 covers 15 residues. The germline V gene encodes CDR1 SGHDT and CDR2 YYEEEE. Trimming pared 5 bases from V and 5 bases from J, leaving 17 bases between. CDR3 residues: CASSPIASAHNEQFF. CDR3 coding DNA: TGTGCCAGCAGTCCTATCGCGAGCGCTCACAATGAGCAGTTCTTC. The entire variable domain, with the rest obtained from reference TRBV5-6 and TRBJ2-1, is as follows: DAGVTQSPTHLIKTRGQQVTLRCSPKSGHDTVSWYQQALGQGPQFIFQYYEEEERQRGNFPDRFSGHQFPNYSSELNVNALLLGDSALYLCASSPIASAHNEQFFGPGTRLTVL.

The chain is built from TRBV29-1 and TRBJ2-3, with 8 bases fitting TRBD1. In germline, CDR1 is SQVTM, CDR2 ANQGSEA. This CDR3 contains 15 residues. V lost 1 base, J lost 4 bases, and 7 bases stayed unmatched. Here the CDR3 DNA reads TGCAGCGTTGAAGCCGTCGGGACAGGCCCAGATACGCAGTATTTT. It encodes CSVEAVGTGPDTQYF.

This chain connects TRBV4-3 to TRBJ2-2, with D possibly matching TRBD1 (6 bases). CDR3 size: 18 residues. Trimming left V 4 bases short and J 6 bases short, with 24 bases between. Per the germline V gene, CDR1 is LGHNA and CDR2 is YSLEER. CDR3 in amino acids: CASSLTASGTLGAGELFF. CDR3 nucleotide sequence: TGCGCCAGCAGCCTCACAGCTAGTGGGACATTGGGAGCCGGGGAGCTGTTTTTT.

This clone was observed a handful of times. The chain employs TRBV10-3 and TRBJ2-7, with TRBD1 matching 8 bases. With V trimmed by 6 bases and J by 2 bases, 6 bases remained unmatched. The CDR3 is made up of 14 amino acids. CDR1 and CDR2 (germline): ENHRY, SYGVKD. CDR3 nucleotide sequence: TGTGCCATCAGGGCCCTGACAGGGGCCTACGAGCAGTACTTC. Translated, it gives CAIRALTGAYEQYF.